Listed here are 22 T cell receptor beta chains from one sample, sequenced in a study of response to subunit inactivated influenza vaccine. TCRdb recomputed calls from the RT-PCR reads with MiXCR, one row per CDR3 protein. The data contain about 650,000 distinct CDR3 sequences, roughly 15% of them singletons. The sequencing used PBMCs from blood, collected about 14 days before vaccination. All receptors derive from a middle-aged man who received an inactivated influenza vaccine.

This clonotype occurred many times. This rearrangement joins TRBV12-3 or TRBV12-4 to TRBJ2-1, with 10 positions matching TRBD2. V dropped 7 bases and J dropped 8; count of bases not matched to a gene: 8. This CDR3 is 14 amino acids long. CDR3 protein: CASTLTGTSDEQFF. The CDR3 DNA reads TGTGCCAGCACTCTTACCGGGACTAGCGATGAGCAGTTCTTC.

This clonotype was found many times. V gene TRBV6-5 combines with J gene TRBJ2-2; D is perhaps TRBD1 or TRBD2 (6 bases each). Germline V CDR1 and CDR2: MNHEY, SVGAGI. V dropped 0 bases and J dropped 6 bases, with 20 bases sitting between them. CDR3 length equals 18 residues. CDR3 sequence (DNA): TGTGCCAGCAGTTACTCGTCTTGGAGGGCAGGGGACTCCGGGGAGCTGTTTTTT. Translated: CASSYSSWRAGDSGELFF.

This clonotype was seen a handful of times. As DNA, the CDR3 is TGTGCCAGCTCATTAGGACTAGCGGGAGTCCGCACAGATACGCAGTATTTT. It specifies CASSLGLAGVRTDTQYF. The chain combines TRBV18 with TRBJ2-3; 13 positions match TRBD2. The junction had 6 bases not matched to a gene; V was cut back by 5 bases and J by 1 base. Germline CDR1 is KGHSH and CDR2 is LQKENI. The CDR3 is 17 amino acids. Full variable domain (missing parts from reference TRBV18 and TRBJ2-3): NAGVMQNPRHLVRRRGQEARLRCSPMKGHSHVYWYRQLPEEGLKFMVYLQKENIIDESGMPKERFSAEFPKEGPSILRIQQVVRGDSAAYFCASSLGLAGVRTDTQYFGPGTRLTVL.

The rearrangement uses TRBV6-2 or TRBV6-3 and TRBJ2-7; tentatively, D is TRBD2 (5 bases). The CDR3 has 14 amino acids. With 8 bases removed from V and 3 bases from J, the gap between germline ends came to 17 bases. The V gene's germline CDR1 is MNHEY and CDR2 SVGEGT. The CDR3 DNA follows: TGTGCCAGCGGCTTAGCTCAGAGGGTCTACGAGCAGTACTTC. Protein sequence: CASGLAQRVYEQYF.

The genes are TRBV2 and TRBJ2-1; no definite D call. The germline CDR1 and CDR2 sequences are SNHLY and FYNNEI. The CDR3 runs to 11 residues. Trimming took 4 bases from V and 10 from J, leaving 8 bases between them. In nucleotides, the CDR3 is TGTGCCAGCAGTGGGGCAGCCGAGCAGTTCTTC. Protein product: CASSGAAEQFF.

The chain employs TRBV19 and TRBJ2-7; 11 bases line up with TRBD2. With V trimmed by 6 bases and J by 1 base, 5 bases remained unmatched. The CDR3 sequence is 15 residues long. Germline CDR1 and CDR2: LNHDA and SQIVND (reference sequence). DNA of the CDR3: TGTGCCAGTAGCGCGGGACTAGCGGATTCCTACGAGCAGTACTTC. It is translated as CASSAGLADSYEQYF.

The chain joins TRBV27 to TRBJ1-5, with TRBD1 as a possible D gene (6 bases). V was trimmed by 4 bases and J by 9 bases, leaving 10 bases between them. The CDR3 covers 12 residues. Germline V gives CDR1 MNHEY, CDR2 SMNVEV (reference sequence). The CDR3 loop is CASSSEGGPQHF. CDR3 sequence (DNA): TGTGCCAGCAGTTCAGAAGGGGGGCCCCAGCATTTT.

This clonotype came up a few times. J is TRBJ2-1 and V is TRBV3-1, with D possibly matching TRBD1 (6 bases). The V gene lost 4 bases and the J gene lost 15 bases, with 19 bases spanning the gap. CDR3 length: 13 amino acids. Per germline, CDR1 LGHDT and CDR2 YNNKEL (reference sequence). The CDR3 reads CASSPTPGAVGFF. DNA for the CDR3: TGTGCCAGCAGCCCAACGCCAGGGGCAGTAGGGTTCTTC.

The CDR3 reads CSASTREGRYEQYF. Here the CDR3 DNA reads TGCAGTGCTAGTACTCGGGAGGGCCGATACGAGCAGTACTTC. The V gene is TRBV20-1, the J gene TRBJ2-7, with TRBD2 matching over 8 bases. V lost 3 bases to trimming and J lost 4 bases; unmatched junction nucleotides: 8. CDR3 length: 14 amino acids. Per germline, CDR1 DFQATT and CDR2 SNEGSKA (reference sequence).

The V call is TRBV19, the J call TRBJ2-5; the D is unclear. Germline lookup yields CDR1 LNHDA and CDR2 SQIVND (reference sequence). This CDR3 is 14 amino acids long. The germline V and J ends were trimmed by 6 bases and 0 bases, with 11 bases remaining between them. The CDR3 loop reads CASSHGRHQETQYF. CDR3 nucleotides: TGTGCCAGTAGCCATGGACGGCACCAAGAGACCCAGTACTTC.

In its sample, this clonotype was seen a few times. The chain employs TRBV6-1 and TRBJ2-5; 7 bases align to TRBD1. V shed 5 bases, J shed 5 bases, and the junction held 11 bases outside the gene matches. CDR1 and CDR2 from the germline V gene are MNHNS and SASEGT. This CDR3 is built from 15 residues. For the CDR3, the DNA is TGTGCCAGCAGTCTCCGGACAGGCACCGTGGAGACCCAGTACTTC. Amino acids: CASSLRTGTVETQYF.

This rearrangement joins TRBV27 to TRBJ2-3, with D possibly matching TRBD2 (6 bases). This CDR3 contains 15 residues. Germline-derived CDR1 and CDR2 are MNHEY and SMNVEV (reference sequence). V lost 6 bases, J lost 4 bases, and 17 bases lay in between. The CDR3, as DNA: TGTGCCAGCAGACTGGGGACTTCTCGGGCAGATACGCAGTATTTT. Amino acids: CASRLGTSRADTQYF.

This clonotype was picked up a small number of times. J is TRBJ1-2 and V is TRBV7-9; D ambiguous. The CDR3 contains 14 residues. V was clipped by 0 bases and J by 8 bases, with 13 bases between them. Looked up from germline, CDR1 is SEHNR and CDR2 is FQNEAQ (reference sequence). Here the CDR3 reads CASSLAPLSGGYTF. CDR3 in DNA: TGTGCCAGCAGCTTAGCCCCTTTGAGCGGCGGCTACACCTTC.

This clonotype was recorded once. The chain uses TRBV2 and TRBJ2-2, with 12 bases lining up with TRBD1. The CDR3 extends over 19 amino acids. V lost 8 bases to trimming and J lost 0 bases; unmatched junction nucleotides: 13. Germline lookup yields CDR1 SNHLY and CDR2 FYNNEI. CDR3 loop: CASHRDRGQSGPNTGELFF. The CDR3 DNA reads TGTGCCAGCCACCGGGACAGGGGGCAAAGCGGGCCGAACACCGGGGAGCTGTTTTTT.

This clonotype was counted a few times. The rearrangement uses TRBV30 and TRBJ2-1; D is uncertain. Germline CDR1 and CDR2: GTSNPN and SVGIG (reference sequence). The CDR3 runs to 14 residues. The V end lost 4 bases, the J end lost 0 bases, and 10 bases lay between the germline ends. The CDR3 DNA sequence: TGTGCCTGGACTGACCGAAACTCCTACAATGAGCAGTTCTTC. As protein: CAWTDRNSYNEQFF.

This rearrangement joins TRBV24-1 to TRBJ2-5; D unresolved. Germline V gene lookup returns CDR1 KGHDR and CDR2 SFDVKD. The CDR3 length is 14 residues. V was trimmed by 4 bases and J by 5 bases, leaving 13 bases between them. CDR3 DNA: TGTGCCACCAGTGAAGGGCTATCCAGGGAGACCCAGTACTTC. This sequence encodes CATSEGLSRETQYF.

This clonotype was seen a handful of times. The gene calls are TRBV12-3 or TRBV12-4 and TRBJ2-3; 9 bases align to TRBD1. This CDR3 has 16 amino acids. Unmatched junction bases numbered 8, after V lost 5 bases and J lost 2 bases. The DNA for the CDR3 is TGTGCCAGCAGTCTCCAGACAGGGGGTGCCACAGATACGCAGTATTTT. Encoded protein: CASSLQTGGATDTQYF.

The table lists this clonotype with a few counts. V gene TRBV28 combines with J gene TRBJ2-4; D is undetermined. The CDR3 is 12 residues long. The V gene lost 5 bases and the J gene lost 10 bases, with 12 bases spanning the gap. Germline V gene data show CDR1 as MDHEN and CDR2 as SYDVKM. The chain's CDR3 is CASSQLGLIQYF. The DNA for the CDR3 is TGTGCCAGCAGTCAACTGGGCCTGATTCAGTACTTC. The whole variable domain, filled in from reference TRBV28 and TRBJ2-4, reads DVKVTQSSRYLVKRTGEKVFLECVQDMDHENMFWYRQDPGLGLRLIYFSYDVKMKEKGDIPEGYSVSREKKERFSLILESASTNQTSMYLCASSQLGLIQYFGAGTRLSVL.

This rearrangement joins TRBV29-1 to TRBJ1-5; no clear D gene. V was trimmed by 4 bases and J by 0 bases, leaving 10 bases between them. The CDR3 extends over 14 amino acids. The germline CDR1 and CDR2 sequences are SQVTM and ANQGSEA. The CDR3 reads CSVGVDGSNQPQHF. The CDR3 DNA sequence: TGCAGCGTTGGGGTTGATGGTAGCAATCAGCCCCAGCATTTT.

The V gene is TRBV5-1, the J gene TRBJ2-7; 11 bases align to TRBD1. The CDR3 is 15 residues long. Trimming at V came to 2 bases and at J to 6 bases, leaving 7 bases not matched to a gene. Germline CDR1 and CDR2: SGHRS and YFSETQ. CDR3 region: CASSFGQGAFSEQYF. The CDR3 DNA reads as TGCGCCAGCAGCTTTGGACAGGGGGCGTTTTCCGAGCAGTACTTC.

This clonotype was counted a few times. This chain connects TRBV5-1 to TRBJ2-1; perhaps TRBD2 as D (6 bases). V shed 0 bases and J shed 10 bases, with 17 bases lying between them. Germline CDR1 reads SGHRS; CDR2 reads YFSETQ. This CDR3 comprises 15 residues. CDR3 sequence: CASSLARAGPCEQFF. CDR3 nucleotides: TGCGCCAGCAGCTTGGCGAGGGCGGGGCCTTGCGAGCAGTTCTTC. The whole variable domain, filled in from reference TRBV5-1 and TRBJ2-1, reads KAGVTQTPRYLIKTRGQQVTLSCSPISGHRSVSWYQQTPGQGLQFLFEYFSETQRNKGNFPGRFSGRQFSNSRSEMNVSTLELGDSALYLCASSLARAGPCEQFFGPGTRLTVL.

The sample holds many counts of this clonotype. The chain is built from TRBV11-2 and TRBJ2-1; 12 nucleotides line up with TRBD2. Germline CDR1 is SGHAT and CDR2 is FQNNGV. The V segment lost 5 bases and the J segment 6 bases; nucleotides outside the gene matches: 5. CDR3 length: 15 amino acids. The CDR3 sequence is CASSLRTSGANEQFF. CDR3 DNA sequence: TGTGCCAGCAGCCTCAGGACTAGCGGGGCCAATGAGCAGTTCTTC.